The clone carrying this T cell receptor (beta chain) was seen at least ten times. Its antigen remains unidentified. The CDR3 loop spans 15 amino acids. Germline CDR1 is SQVTM and CDR2 is ANQGSEA. The trim removed 7 bases at V and 8 bases at J, leaving 13 bases unmatched. This entry belongs to a study of tumor-infiltrating lymphocytes in primary liver carcinoma. Study summary: Subjects presented with primary liver carcinoma managed by surgical resection. Patients included men and women of 30 to 69 years.

They got blood RNA out of unsorted whole blood and also pulled out germline DNA. The input was around 530 ng total RNA; TCR beta cDNA was made from it with a constant-region primer. For TCR beta, libraries were produced by three nested multiplex PCR rounds using slightly modified ARM-PCR. Rounds one and two of PCR, each of 10 cycles, were primed with TRBV1-TRBV30 forward primers and a C-beta reverse primer. One entry per CDR3 protein, called by TCRdb with MiXCR from the multiplex PCR reads. The sample includes some 320,000 distinct CDR3 sequences, over 55% of them seen just once. Study findings and constraints: The use of bulk unsorted samples meant that CD4+ and CD8+ repertoires were not compared.

The TCR originated in a man aged 40-49 years with primary liver carcinoma and hepatitis B virus infection. The chain couples TRBV29-1 to TRBJ1-4, with 10 bases identical to TRBD1. Sequencing input: peripheral blood. CDR3 sequence: CSASGTGAWEEKLFF. The CDR3 DNA reads as TGCAGCGCCTCCGGGACAGGGGCCTGGGAGGAAAAACTGTTTTTT.